This entry features one T cell receptor (beta chain) sequence. The antigen is not known. Molecular barcoding with unique molecular identifiers was used for the TCRbeta library. MiXCR, run by TCRdb on the PCR reads, gives a single entry per CDR3 protein. Of tens of thousands of distinct CDR3 sequences detected, over 15% appear once; the ten largest clones hold about 54%. The CDR3 loop spans 15 amino acids. Germline CDR1 and CDR2: SGHRS and YFSETQ. Trimming removed 0 bases at V and 0 bases at J, with 10 bases between. These data come from a study of T-cell reconstitution after alpha-beta-depleted transplantation in children. Study-wide results and limits: Roughly two months post-transplant, alpha-beta T cells reportedly originated from several hundred graft clones that had expanded. Most T-cell counts and diversity one year after the transplant came from T cells that were newly produced.

The chain links TRBV5-1 to TRBJ2-7, with a weak D call TRBD1 (6 bases). This receptor was identified in a male patient aged 2 to 10 who had a stem cell transplant for acute lymphoblastic leukemia, so the T cells may come from the graft donor. The sample in question was PBMCs, mostly from graft donor cells, obtained 360 days after TCRalphabeta/CD19-depleted stem cell transplant. As DNA, the CDR3 is TGCGCCAGCAGCTTGGACAGGGTGAGCTCCTACGAGCAGTACTTC. Its translation: CASSLDRVSSYEQYF. The entire variable domain, with the rest obtained from reference TRBV5-1 and TRBJ2-7, is as follows: KAGVTQTPRYLIKTRGQQVTLSCSPISGHRSVSWYQQTPGQGLQFLFEYFSETQRNKGNFPGRFSGRQFSNSRSEMNVSTLELGDSALYLCASSLDRVSSYEQYFGPGTRLTVT.